The rows below give T cell receptor beta chains drawn from one sample of a study of identical twins. Each CDR3 protein gets one entry after TCRdb re-called the 5' RACE reads with MiXCR. The sample carries hundreds of thousands of distinct CDR3 sequences, around 6% recorded once. The sequencing input was naive T cells sorted from blood. Receptors were obtained from a young man in good health. The CDR3 runs from the conserved cysteine through the conserved F or W. D genes are given only for firm matches. For some rows the clone size is stated as once, few or many, or as a class when expanded; others skip it.

j_gene | abundance | d_gene | v_gene | CDR3aa | CDR3nt
TRBJ2-1 | - | TRBD2 | TRBV7-9 | CASSPPLAGIQEQFF | TGTGCCAGCAGCCCCCCACTAGCGGGGATCCAAGAGCAGTTCTTC
TRBJ1-2 | many | - | TRBV24-1 | CATSPRWGYTF | TGTGCCACCAGCCCTCGGTGGGGCTACACCTTC
TRBJ2-5 | - | TRBD2 | TRBV5-1 | CASSWREEETQYF | TGCGCCAGCAGCTGGCGGGAGGAGGAGACCCAGTACTTC
TRBJ2-7 | many | - | TRBV20-1 | CSASSGGASYEQYF | TGCAGTGCTAGTTCTGGCGGGGCATCCTACGAGCAGTACTTC
TRBJ2-1 | few | TRBD2 | TRBV5-4 | CASSAGTSGLSYNEQFF | TGTGCCAGCAGCGCCGGGACTAGCGGGTTGTCCTACAATGAGCAGTTCTTC
TRBJ2-1 | many | - | TRBV4-3 | CASSQEGTTYNEQFF | TGCGCCAGCAGCCAAGAAGGGACCACCTACAATGAGCAGTTCTTC
TRBJ2-3 | few | - | TRBV19 | CASISGSTDTQYF | TGTGCCAGTATTAGCGGTAGCACAGATACGCAGTATTTT
TRBJ1-4 | many | - | TRBV5-1 | CASSTGLNEKLFF | TGCGCCAGCAGCACAGGGCTCAATGAAAAACTGTTTTTT
TRBJ2-3 | many | - | TRBV10-3 | CAIKGSSTDTQYF | TGTGCCATTAAAGGATCGAGCACAGATACGCAGTATTTT
TRBJ2-7 | - | - | TRBV28 | CASRPSGNYEQYF | TGTGCCAGCAGACCCTCGGGAAACTACGAGCAGTACTTC
TRBJ2-1 | many | TRBD2 | TRBV7-9 | CASSLALLLAGEEQFF | TGTGCCAGCAGCTTAGCCCTTCTCCTAGCGGGGGAGGAGCAGTTCTTC
TRBJ2-4 | - | - | TRBV5-5 | CASSPHREGGNIQYF | TGTGCCAGCAGCCCACACAGGGAGGGCGGAAACATTCAGTACTTC
TRBJ2-1 | many | TRBD2 | TRBV5-1 | CASSSFSGGGSYNEQFF | TGCGCCAGCAGCTCGTTTTCGGGAGGGGGGTCCTACAATGAGCAGTTCTTC
TRBJ2-5 | few | TRBD2 | TRBV12-3/TRBV12-4 | CASRGAGVDETQYF | TGTGCCAGCAGGGGAGCGGGAGTAGATGAGACCCAGTACTTC
TRBJ1-1 | many | - | TRBV6-1 | CASRGGEAFF | TGTGCCAGCAGGGGGGGTGAAGCTTTCTTT
TRBJ2-7 | - | TRBD2 | TRBV20-1 | CSANGREGRTYEQYF | TGCAGTGCTAACGGGCGGGAGGGAAGGACCTACGAGCAGTACTTC
TRBJ2-2 | - | - | TRBV5-1 | CASSLSEDTGELFF | TGCGCCAGCAGCTTGTCGGAGGACACCGGGGAGCTGTTTTTT
TRBJ2-5 | many | - | TRBV20-1 | CSASDRQETQYF | TGCAGTGCCTCGGACAGACAAGAGACCCAGTACTTC
TRBJ2-5 | few | - | TRBV7-9 | CASRRTGQQETQYF | TGTGCCAGCAGACGAACGGGACAACAAGAGACCCAGTACTTC
TRBJ2-1 | - | TRBD2 | TRBV20-1 | CSARDPLAGGWFF | TGCAGTGCTAGAGACCCGCTAGCGGGAGGTTGGTTCTTC
TRBJ2-7 | many | TRBD1 | TRBV12-5 | CASGTDRAGRVDEQYF | TGTGCTAGTGGCACGGACAGGGCAGGAAGGGTGGACGAGCAGTACTTC
TRBJ1-1 | many | - | TRBV10-3 | CAITGQTNTEAFF | TGTGCCATCACCGGACAGACGAACACTGAAGCTTTCTTT
TRBJ2-5 | - | - | TRBV12-3/TRBV12-4 | CASSPRQFFWQETQYF | TGTGCCAGCAGTCCCCGACAGTTTTTCTGGCAAGAGACCCAGTACTTC
TRBJ2-2 | many | TRBD1 | TRBV12-3/TRBV12-4 | CASRGAGGMISGELFF | TGTGCCAGCAGGGGAGCAGGGGGTATGATCTCCGGGGAGCTGTTTTTT
TRBJ2-3 | few | TRBD2 | TRBV28 | CATLNVRLAGGIDTQYF | TGTGCCACCCTGAACGTGAGACTAGCGGGAGGTATTGATACGCAGTATTTT
TRBJ2-1 | - | TRBD2 | TRBV18 | CASSPRTSGHSYNEQFF | TGTGCCAGCTCACCACGGACTAGCGGGCACTCCTACAATGAGCAGTTCTTC